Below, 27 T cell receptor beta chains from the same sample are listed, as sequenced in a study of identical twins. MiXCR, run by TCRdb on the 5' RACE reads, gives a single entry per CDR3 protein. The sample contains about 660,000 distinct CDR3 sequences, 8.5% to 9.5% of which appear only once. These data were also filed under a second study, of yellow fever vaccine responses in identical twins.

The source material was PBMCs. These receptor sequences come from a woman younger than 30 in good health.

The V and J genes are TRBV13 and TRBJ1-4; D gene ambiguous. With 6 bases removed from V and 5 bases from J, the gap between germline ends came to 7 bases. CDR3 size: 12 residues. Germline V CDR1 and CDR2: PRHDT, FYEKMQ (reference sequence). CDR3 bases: TGTGCCAGCAGAAATGACAATGAAAAACTGTTTTTT. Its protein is CASRNDNEKLFF.

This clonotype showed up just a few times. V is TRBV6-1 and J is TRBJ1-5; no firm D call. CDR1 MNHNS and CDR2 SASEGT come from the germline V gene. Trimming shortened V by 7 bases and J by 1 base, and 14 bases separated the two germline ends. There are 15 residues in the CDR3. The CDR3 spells CASTHRRSSNQPQHF. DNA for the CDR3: TGTGCCAGCACCCATAGACGGAGCAGCAATCAGCCCCAGCATTTT.

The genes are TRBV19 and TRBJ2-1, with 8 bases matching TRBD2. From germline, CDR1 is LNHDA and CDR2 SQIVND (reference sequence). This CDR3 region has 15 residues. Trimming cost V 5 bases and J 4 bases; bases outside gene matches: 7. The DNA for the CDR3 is TGTGCCAGTAGTCCCTCTAGCGGGCCGTACAATGAGCAGTTCTTC. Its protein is CASSPSSGPYNEQFF.

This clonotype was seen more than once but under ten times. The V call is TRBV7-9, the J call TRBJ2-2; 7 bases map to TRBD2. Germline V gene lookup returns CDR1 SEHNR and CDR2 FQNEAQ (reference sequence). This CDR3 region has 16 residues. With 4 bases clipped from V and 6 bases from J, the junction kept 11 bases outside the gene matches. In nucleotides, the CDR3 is TGTGCCAGCAGCTCCTTACGGACTAGATATCCCGGGGAGCTGTTTTTT. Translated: CASSSLRTRYPGELFF.

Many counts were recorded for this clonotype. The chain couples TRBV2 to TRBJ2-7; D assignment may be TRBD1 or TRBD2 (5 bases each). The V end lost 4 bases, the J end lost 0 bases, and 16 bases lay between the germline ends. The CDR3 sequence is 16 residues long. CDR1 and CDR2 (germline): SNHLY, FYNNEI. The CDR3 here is CASSGRGALSSYEQYF. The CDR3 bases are TGTGCCAGCAGTGGCAGAGGGGCCCTGAGCTCCTACGAGCAGTACTTC.

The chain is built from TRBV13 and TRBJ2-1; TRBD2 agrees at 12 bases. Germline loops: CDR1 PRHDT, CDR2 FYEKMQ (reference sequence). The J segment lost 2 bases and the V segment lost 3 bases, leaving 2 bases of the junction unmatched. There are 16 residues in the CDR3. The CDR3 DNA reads TGTGCCAGCAGCTTTAGGACTAGCGGGGCCTACAATGAGCAGTTCTTC. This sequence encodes CASSFRTSGAYNEQFF. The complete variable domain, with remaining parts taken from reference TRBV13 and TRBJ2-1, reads AAGVIQSPRHLIKEKRETATLKCYPIPRHDTVYWYQQGPGQDPQFLISFYEKMQSDKGSIPDRFSAQQFSDYHSELNMSSLELGDSALYFCASSFRTSGAYNEQFFGPGTRLTVL.

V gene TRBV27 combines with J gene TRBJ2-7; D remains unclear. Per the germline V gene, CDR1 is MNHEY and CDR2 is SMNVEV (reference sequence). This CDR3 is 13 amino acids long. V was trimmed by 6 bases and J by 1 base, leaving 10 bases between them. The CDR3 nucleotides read TGTGCCAGCAGAGATGACCATTCCTACGAGCAGTACTTC. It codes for CASRDDHSYEQYF.

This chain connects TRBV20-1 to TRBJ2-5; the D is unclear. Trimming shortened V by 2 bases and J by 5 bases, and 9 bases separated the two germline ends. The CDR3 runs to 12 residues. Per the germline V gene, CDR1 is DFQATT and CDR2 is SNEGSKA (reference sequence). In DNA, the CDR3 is TGCAGTGCTAGAACGGATGTCGAGACCCAGTACTTC. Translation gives CSARTDVETQYF.

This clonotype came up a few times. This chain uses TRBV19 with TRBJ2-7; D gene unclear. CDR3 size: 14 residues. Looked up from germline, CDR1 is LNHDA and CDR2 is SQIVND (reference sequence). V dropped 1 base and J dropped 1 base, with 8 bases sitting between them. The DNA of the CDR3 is TGTGCCAGTAGTATAGGCCAGGATTCCTACGAGCAGTACTTC. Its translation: CASSIGQDSYEQYF.

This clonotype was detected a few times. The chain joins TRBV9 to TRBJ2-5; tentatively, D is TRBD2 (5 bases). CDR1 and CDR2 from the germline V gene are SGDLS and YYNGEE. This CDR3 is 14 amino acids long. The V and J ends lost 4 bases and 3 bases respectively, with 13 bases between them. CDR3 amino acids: CASSPEGAKETQYF. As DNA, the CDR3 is TGTGCCAGCAGCCCAGAGGGTGCAAAAGAGACCCAGTACTTC.

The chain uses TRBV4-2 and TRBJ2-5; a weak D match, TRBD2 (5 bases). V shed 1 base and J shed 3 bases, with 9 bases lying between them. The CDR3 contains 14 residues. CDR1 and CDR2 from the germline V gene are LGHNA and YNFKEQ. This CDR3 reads CASSQAPAEETQYF. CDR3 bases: TGTGCCAGCAGCCAAGCTCCAGCGGAAGAGACCCAGTACTTC.

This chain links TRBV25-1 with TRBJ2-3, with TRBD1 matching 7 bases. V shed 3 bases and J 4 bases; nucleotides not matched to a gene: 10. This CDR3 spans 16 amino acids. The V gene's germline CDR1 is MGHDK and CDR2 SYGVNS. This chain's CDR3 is CASSDPQGDLADTQYF. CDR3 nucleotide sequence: TGTGCCAGCAGTGACCCCCAGGGGGATTTAGCAGATACGCAGTATTTT.

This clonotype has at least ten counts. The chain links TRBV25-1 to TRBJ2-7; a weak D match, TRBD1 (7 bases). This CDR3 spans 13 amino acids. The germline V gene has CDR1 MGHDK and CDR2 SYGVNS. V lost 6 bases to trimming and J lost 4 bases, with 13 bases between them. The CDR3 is CASRTTGTYEQYF. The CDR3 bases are TGTGCCAGCAGAACGACAGGGACTTACGAGCAGTACTTC.

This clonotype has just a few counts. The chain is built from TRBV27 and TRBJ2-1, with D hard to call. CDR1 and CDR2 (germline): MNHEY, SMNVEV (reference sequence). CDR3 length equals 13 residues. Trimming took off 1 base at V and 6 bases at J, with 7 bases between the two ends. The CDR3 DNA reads TGTGCCAGCAGTTTATGGTCACTCAATGAGCAGTTCTTC. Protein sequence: CASSLWSLNEQFF.

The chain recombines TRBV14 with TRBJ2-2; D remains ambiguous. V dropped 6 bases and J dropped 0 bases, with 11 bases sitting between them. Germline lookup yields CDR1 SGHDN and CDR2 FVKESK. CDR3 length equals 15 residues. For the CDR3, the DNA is TGTGCCAGCAGGGGAACCCGAACGAACACCGGGGAGCTGTTTTTT. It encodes CASRGTRTNTGELFF.

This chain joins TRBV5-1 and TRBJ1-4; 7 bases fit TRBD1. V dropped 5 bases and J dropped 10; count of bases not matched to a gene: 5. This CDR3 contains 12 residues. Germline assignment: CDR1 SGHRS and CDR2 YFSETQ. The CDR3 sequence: CASRGGEGKLFF. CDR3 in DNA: TGCGCCAGCAGAGGGGGCGAGGGAAAACTGTTTTTT.

The CDR3 DNA reads TGTGCCAGCAGTTACTACCGGGAGAGCACAGATACGCAGTATTTT. As protein: CASSYYRESTDTQYF. This sequence joins TRBV6-5 and TRBJ2-3; weak D call: TRBD2 (6 bases). Trimming took 1 base from V and 0 from J, leaving 8 bases between them. The CDR3 runs to 15 residues. Looked up from germline, CDR1 is MNHEY and CDR2 is SVGAGI.

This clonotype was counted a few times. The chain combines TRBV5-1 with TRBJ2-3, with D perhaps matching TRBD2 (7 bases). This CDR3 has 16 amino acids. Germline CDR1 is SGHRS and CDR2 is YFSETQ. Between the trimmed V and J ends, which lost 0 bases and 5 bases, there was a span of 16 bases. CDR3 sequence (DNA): TGCGCCAGCAGCTTGGTTGCGGGGGCCTGGGGAGATACGCAGTATTTT. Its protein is CASSLVAGAWGDTQYF.

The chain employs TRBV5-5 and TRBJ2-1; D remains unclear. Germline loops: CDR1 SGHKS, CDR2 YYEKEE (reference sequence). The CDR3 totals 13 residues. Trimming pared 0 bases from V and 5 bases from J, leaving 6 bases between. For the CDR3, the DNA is TGTGCCAGCAGCTTGGTGGAGCACAATGAGCAGTTCTTC. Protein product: CASSLVEHNEQFF.

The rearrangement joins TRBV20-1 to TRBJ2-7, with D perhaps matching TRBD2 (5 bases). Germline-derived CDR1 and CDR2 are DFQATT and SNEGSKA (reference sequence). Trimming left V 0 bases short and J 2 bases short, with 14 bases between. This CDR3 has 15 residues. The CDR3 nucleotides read TGCAGTGCTAGAGATTTGCTAGCCGAACCCTACGAGCAGTACTTC. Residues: CSARDLLAEPYEQYF.

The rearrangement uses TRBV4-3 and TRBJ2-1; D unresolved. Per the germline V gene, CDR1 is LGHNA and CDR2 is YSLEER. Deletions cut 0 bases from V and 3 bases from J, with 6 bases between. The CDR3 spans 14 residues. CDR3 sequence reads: CASSQEYDYNEQFF. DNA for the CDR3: TGCGCCAGCAGCCAAGAATATGACTACAATGAGCAGTTCTTC.

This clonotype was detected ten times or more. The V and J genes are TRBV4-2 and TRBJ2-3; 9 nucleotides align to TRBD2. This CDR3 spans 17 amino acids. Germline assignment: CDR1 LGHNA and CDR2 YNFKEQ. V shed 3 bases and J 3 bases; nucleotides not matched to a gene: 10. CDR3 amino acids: CASSQGPGLAITDTQYF. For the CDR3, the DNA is TGTGCCAGCAGCCAGGGACCGGGACTAGCTATTACAGATACGCAGTATTTT.

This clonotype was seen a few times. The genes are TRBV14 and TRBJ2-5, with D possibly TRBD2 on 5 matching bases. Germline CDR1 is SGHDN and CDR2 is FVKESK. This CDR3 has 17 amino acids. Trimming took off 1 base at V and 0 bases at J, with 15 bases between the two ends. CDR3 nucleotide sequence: TGTGCCAGCAGCCAAGCCGGTTCAGCGGCGTACCAAGAGACCCAGTACTTC. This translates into CASSQAGSAAYQETQYF.

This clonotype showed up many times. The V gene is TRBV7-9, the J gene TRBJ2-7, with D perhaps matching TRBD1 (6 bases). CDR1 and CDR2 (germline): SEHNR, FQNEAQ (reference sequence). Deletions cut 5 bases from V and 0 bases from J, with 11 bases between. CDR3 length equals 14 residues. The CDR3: CASSITGHSYEQYF. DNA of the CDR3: TGTGCCAGCAGCATAACAGGGCACTCCTACGAGCAGTACTTC.

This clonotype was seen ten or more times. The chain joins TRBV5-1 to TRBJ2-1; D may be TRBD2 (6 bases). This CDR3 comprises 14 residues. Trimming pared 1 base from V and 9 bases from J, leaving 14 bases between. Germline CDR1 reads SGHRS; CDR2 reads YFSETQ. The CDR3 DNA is TGCGCCAGCAGCTTGACTAGCCAAACGCGTGAGCAGTTCTTC. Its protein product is CASSLTSQTREQFF.

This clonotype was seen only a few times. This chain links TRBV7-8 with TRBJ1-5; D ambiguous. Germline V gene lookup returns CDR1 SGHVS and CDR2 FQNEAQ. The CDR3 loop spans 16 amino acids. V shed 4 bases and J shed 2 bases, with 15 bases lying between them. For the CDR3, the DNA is TGTGCCAGCAGCTCCCGATTGGCAGGCGGCAATCAGCCCCAGCATTTT. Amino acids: CASSSRLAGGNQPQHF.

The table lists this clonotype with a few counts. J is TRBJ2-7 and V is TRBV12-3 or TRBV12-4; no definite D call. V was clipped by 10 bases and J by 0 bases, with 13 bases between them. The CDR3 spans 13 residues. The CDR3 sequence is CATRTSLSYEQYF. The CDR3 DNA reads TGTGCCACCAGGACCTCCCTCTCCTACGAGCAGTACTTC.